The 27 T cell receptor beta chains presented below share a single source sample, sequenced in a study of shared clonotypes between healthy human individuals (dated by TCRdb to the early 2020s). The library was obtained by the immunoSEQ multiplex PCR assay. TCRdb re-hosts the immuneACCESS table, in-frame sequences only. Its copies lack some clones; in the studies checked, an unresolved V gene accounts for under half of them, and the cause for the rest is not known. The table for this sample lists hundreds of thousands of clones; around 78% of them were counted only once. Clones ranked in the top ten supply 1.5% to 2% of the sample. The sequenced sample consisted of memory CD4+ T cells sorted from blood. Interpreted using the paper, the cell subset or site label stands for: CD45RA-negative fraction. All receptors derive from a woman aged 30 to 39 in good health.

As DNA, the CDR3 is TGTGCCAGCAGCTTAGGCACAGGGCTGCGTCAGCCCCAGCATTTT. Translating gives CASSLGTGLRQPQHF. The chain combines TRBV11-2 with TRBJ1-5; the D gene is possibly TRBD1 (6 bases). From germline, CDR1 is SGHAT and CDR2 FQNNGV. V was trimmed by 1 base and J by 6 bases, leaving 13 bases between them. The CDR3 consists of 15 residues.

The chain has TRBV7-9 and TRBJ2-7, with D possibly being TRBD1 or TRBD2 (5 bases each). V dropped 3 bases and J dropped 1 base, with 10 bases sitting between them. This CDR3 is 14 amino acids long. The germline CDR1 and CDR2 sequences are SEHNR and FQNEAQ (reference sequence). CDR3 nucleotides: TGTGCCAGCAGCTTGGGTGGGGGATCCTACGAGCAGTACTTC. Amino acid sequence: CASSLGGGSYEQYF.

The gene calls are TRBV19 and TRBJ2-7; 9 bases match TRBD1. Germline V gene sequence: CDR1 LNHDA, CDR2 SQIVND (reference sequence). V lost 7 bases and J lost 6; bases outside the gene matches: 10. The CDR3 has 14 residues. The CDR3 sequence: CASTQRDREGEQYF. The CDR3 DNA reads as TGTGCCAGTACCCAAAGGGACAGGGAAGGCGAGCAGTACTTC.

Comment on this clone: This is likely an artifact of a read error, given a far larger clone one base away. This chain uses TRBV9 with TRBJ2-6; no firm D call. Trimming took 4 bases from V and 0 from J, leaving 5 bases between them. The CDR3 has 14 residues. Per the germline V gene, CDR1 is SGDLS and CDR2 is YYNGEE. The CDR3 is CASSLSSGANVLTF. CDR3 nucleotide sequence: TGTGCCAGCAGCCTAAGCTCTGGGGCCAACGTCCTGACTTTC.

The chain is built from TRBV5-4 and TRBJ2-7; D may be TRBD1 or TRBD2 (5 bases each). CDR1 is SGHNT, CDR2 YYREEE, per germline (reference sequence). The CDR3 totals 15 residues. The ends were cut back, 3 bases at V and 3 bases at J, with 16 bases in the middle. The CDR3, as DNA: TGTGCCAGCAGCTCCGGGACGAGAAGCGTCTACGAGCAGTACTTC. Translated: CASSSGTRSVYEQYF.

This clone was detected only a few times. This chain uses TRBV25-1 with TRBJ1-1; TRBD1 might be the D (6 bases). V was cut by 2 bases and J by 1 base, with 8 bases left in between. This CDR3 comprises 14 residues. Germline V gives CDR1 MGHDK, CDR2 SYGVNS. CDR3 sequence reads: CASSEPTGNTEAFF. In nucleotides, the CDR3 is TGTGCCAGCAGTGAACCGACAGGGAACACTGAAGCTTTCTTT.

The chain employs TRBV6-5 and TRBJ2-2, with 7 bases that match TRBD2. The germline V gene encodes CDR1 MNHEY and CDR2 SVGAGI. J gave up 6 bases and V 1 base, and 8 bases lay outside the gene matches. The CDR3 length is 16 residues. CDR3 residues: CASSYFLAGQAGELFF. The CDR3 nucleotides are TGTGCCAGCAGTTACTTCTTAGCGGGCCAAGCCGGGGAGCTGTTTTTT.

This clone occurred a few times. The chain has TRBV19 and TRBJ2-2; D remains ambiguous. This CDR3 is 13 amino acids long. V lost 5 bases, J lost 7 bases, and 11 bases lay in between. The germline gives CDR1 LNHDA, CDR2 SQIVND (reference sequence). This chain's CDR3 is CASSEGIGGELFF. In DNA, the CDR3 is TGTGCCAGTAGTGAAGGGATTGGCGGGGAGCTGTTTTTT.

The V and J genes are TRBV11-2 and TRBJ2-5; TRBD2 matches 8 bases. CDR3 size: 14 residues. The V segment lost 5 bases and the J segment 7 bases; nucleotides outside the gene matches: 9. Germline V CDR1 and CDR2: SGHAT, FQNNGV. CDR3 amino acids: CASSPSGGLGTQYF. In DNA, the CDR3 is TGTGCCAGCAGCCCCTCGGGGGGGTTGGGGACCCAGTACTTC.

The chain has TRBV2 and TRBJ2-1, with TRBD2 matching 9 bases. Trimming took 2 bases from V and 7 from J; bases not matched to a gene: 6. The CDR3 runs to 15 residues. CDR1 SNHLY and CDR2 FYNNEI come from the germline V gene. Here the CDR3 reads CASSEIAGVGNEQFF. CDR3 nucleotide sequence: TGTGCCAGCAGTGAAATAGCGGGAGTTGGTAATGAGCAGTTCTTC.

This clone was picked up a small number of times. This sequence joins TRBV5-1 and TRBJ2-3; TRBD2 agrees at 9 bases. V shed 3 bases and J 3 bases; nucleotides not matched to a gene: 8. This CDR3 has 16 residues. Germline V lookup: CDR1 SGHRS, CDR2 YFSETQ. The CDR3 sequence is CASSSVSGSGTDTQYF. The CDR3 DNA reads TGCGCCAGCAGCTCAGTTAGCGGGAGCGGAACAGATACGCAGTATTTT.

Points on this clone: The sample contains more than one DNA sequence encoding this CDR3. The J gene is TRBJ1-5, the V gene TRBV19; D is unclear. V shed 3 bases and J shed 2 bases, with 5 bases lying between them. The CDR3 runs to 13 residues. Germline CDR1 reads LNHDA; CDR2 reads SQIVND (reference sequence). The CDR3 loop reads CASSIKGNQPQHF. In nucleotides, the CDR3 is TGTGCCAGTAGTATCAAAGGCAATCAGCCCCAGCATTTT.

This clone has only a few counts. The rearrangement joins TRBV29-1 to TRBJ1-1; TRBD1 might be the D (6 bases). Trimming stripped 6 bases from V and 5 bases from J, with 16 bases between. The germline V gene has CDR1 SQVTM and CDR2 ANQGSEA. The CDR3 has 13 residues. CDR3 DNA sequence: TGCAGCGTGGCACAGGGAGAGGGGACTGAAGCTTTCTTT. This encodes CSVAQGEGTEAFF.

As concerns this clone: The sample carries other DNA sequences with the same CDR3. The chain recombines TRBV14 with TRBJ2-5; 7 bases fit TRBD2. CDR1 is SGHDN and CDR2 is FVKESK in the germline V gene. With V trimmed by 3 bases and J by 5 bases, 6 bases remained unmatched. The CDR3 is 14 amino acids. Here the CDR3 reads CASSQVRGRETQYF. CDR3 coding DNA: TGTGCCAGCAGCCAGGTGCGGGGGAGGGAGACCCAGTACTTC.

The chain couples TRBV7-9 to TRBJ2-1; D is ambiguous. V was clipped by 1 base and J by 1 base, with 5 bases between them. Germline loops: CDR1 SEHNR, CDR2 FQNEAQ (reference sequence). The CDR3 has 14 residues. CDR3 in amino acids: CASSLVGSYNEQFF. CDR3 sequence (DNA): TGTGCCAGCAGCTTAGTTGGATCCTACAATGAGCAGTTCTTC.

The chain recombines TRBV5-1 with TRBJ2-7, with TRBD1 matching over 9 bases. Looked up from germline, CDR1 is SGHRS and CDR2 is YFSETQ. Trimming removed 4 bases from V and 0 bases from J; junction bases left unmatched: 5. The CDR3 is made up of 15 amino acids. Here the CDR3 reads CASSPGQGFSYEQYF. The CDR3 DNA follows: TGCGCCAGCAGCCCCGGACAGGGGTTCTCCTACGAGCAGTACTTC.

About this clone itself: Other DNA variants within this sample encode the same CDR3. The V gene is TRBV28, the J gene TRBJ1-5, with no clear D. Germline V gene lookup returns CDR1 MDHEN and CDR2 SYDVKM. V lost 5 bases and J lost 4, with 6 bases in between. This CDR3 is 12 amino acids long. The CDR3 DNA is TGTGCCAGCAGTGGAGGAAATCAGCCCCAGCATTTT. It translates to CASSGGNQPQHF.

The chain joins TRBV11-3 to TRBJ2-2; D is unclear. Germline V gene data show CDR1 as SGHNT and CDR2 as YENEEA. The CDR3 length is 12 residues. The V gene lost 0 bases and the J gene lost 7 bases, with 3 bases spanning the gap. The CDR3 protein is CASSLEGGELFF. DNA for the CDR3: TGTGCCAGCAGCTTAGAAGGCGGGGAGCTGTTTTTT.

The V call is TRBV7-7, the J call TRBJ2-5; tentative D call: TRBD1 (5 bases). Germline-derived CDR1 and CDR2 are SSHAT and FNYEAQ (reference sequence). This CDR3 contains 13 residues. The ends were cut back, 5 bases at V and 3 bases at J, with 10 bases in the middle. The CDR3 reads CASSIQGEETQYF. The CDR3 DNA reads as TGTGCCAGCAGCATTCAGGGCGAAGAGACCCAGTACTTC.

This clone turned up a few times. The J gene is TRBJ2-3, the V gene TRBV30; 11 bases align to TRBD2. Looked up from germline, CDR1 is GTSNPN and CDR2 is SVGIG (reference sequence). V lost 2 bases and J lost 6; bases outside the gene matches: 16. CDR3 length: 18 amino acids. For the CDR3, the DNA is TGTGCCTGGAGTCGAAAGGAAGTTACTAGCGGGAGTAGGGATACGCAGTATTTT. Translating gives CAWSRKEVTSGSRDTQYF.

The chain combines TRBV19 with TRBJ2-1; 12 nucleotides agree with TRBD2. V trimming: 5 bases; J trimming: 6 bases; junction bases outside the gene matches: 8. Germline values: CDR1 LNHDA, CDR2 SQIVND (reference sequence). The CDR3 loop spans 16 amino acids. CDR3 nucleotides: TGTGCCAGTAGTGTTCTAGGACTAGCGGGAACCAATGAGCAGTTCTTC. It is translated as CASSVLGLAGTNEQFF. Full variable domain (remainder filled in from reference TRBV19 and TRBJ2-1): DGGITQSPKYLFRKEGQNVTLSCEQNLNHDAMYWYRQDPGQGLRLIYYSQIVNDFQKGDIAEGYSVSREKKESFPLTVTSAQKNPTAFYLCASSVLGLAGTNEQFFGPGTRLTVL.

CDR3 region: CASNLAAGANVLTF. The CDR3, as DNA: TGTGCCAGCAATCTGGCTGCCGGGGCCAACGTCCTGACTTTC. The chain has TRBV6-1 and TRBJ2-6; D is ambiguous. CDR3 length: 14 residues. Between the trimmed V and J ends, which lost 7 bases and 4 bases, there was a span of 11 bases. CDR1 is MNHNS and CDR2 is SASEGT in the germline V gene.

This clone has more than one count but fewer than ten. V is TRBV7-6 and J is TRBJ2-2; 7 bases are a match to TRBD2. V gave up 5 bases and J gave up 7 bases; unmatched junction bases: 13. CDR3 length: 16 amino acids. Germline-derived CDR1 and CDR2 are SGHVS and FNYEAQ. The CDR3: CASSARDGGSYGELFF. The CDR3, as DNA: TGTGCCAGCAGCGCCCGGGACGGGGGGTCTTACGGGGAGCTGTTTTTT.

The V call is TRBV5-5, the J call TRBJ2-7; 10 bases map to TRBD1. Losses at the gene ends were 4 bases for V and 6 bases for J; bases not matched to a gene: 10. The CDR3 is 15 residues long. Germline V gene sequence: CDR1 SGHKS, CDR2 YYEKEE (reference sequence). CDR3 DNA sequence: TGTGCCAGCAGCCCTACGGGACAGGGGTCGGGCGAGCAGTACTTC. Translation gives CASSPTGQGSGEQYF.

The CDR3 loop reads CASSPSHIGELFF. The CDR3 DNA reads as TGTGCCAGCAGCCCCTCACACATCGGGGAGCTGTTTTTT. V usage is TRBV11-3 and J usage is TRBJ2-2, with D uncertain. This CDR3 has 13 residues. Germline lookup yields CDR1 SGHNT and CDR2 YENEEA. The V end was cut by 5 bases, the J end by 7 bases, with 11 bases between.

This chain joins TRBV7-6 and TRBJ1-2; D might be TRBD1 (5 bases). Germline CDR1 is SGHVS and CDR2 is FNYEAQ. The CDR3 length is 15 residues. Trimming cost V 2 bases and J 0 bases, with 10 bases left between them. The CDR3 DNA reads TGTGCCAGCAGCTTACAGGGTTCTCCTAACTATGGCTACACCTTC. Translation: CASSLQGSPNYGYTF.

As DNA, the CDR3 is TGTGCCTGGAGTGACATTCTTTCACCCCTCCACTTT. Its protein product is CAWSDILSPLHF. The rearrangement joins TRBV30 to TRBJ1-6; D not certain. The V gene's germline CDR1 is GTSNPN and CDR2 SVGIG (reference sequence). CDR3 length: 12 residues. The germline V and J ends were trimmed by 1 base and 9 bases, with 7 bases remaining between them.